The clone carrying this TCR beta chain occurred a few times. The PCR had 60 Vbeta and 13 Jbeta primers. Using immunoSEQ multiplex PCR, the repertoire was profiled, and TCRdb retains in-frame clones only, with some absent. The data hold 180,000 or so clones, with roughly 80% observed a single time. The sample originates from a study of cytomegalovirus exposure and HLA in healthy donors. This TCR derives from a woman aged 18-35 years in good health and CMV-seronegative. What was sequenced was PBMCs.

CDR3 in amino acids: CASSQYGTGGAGTNEKLFF. The CDR3, as DNA: TGTGCCAGCAGCCAATATGGGACAGGGGGCGCGGGGACTAATGAAAAACTGTTTTTT. The rearrangement links TRBV4-2 to TRBJ1-4, with 12 bases matching TRBD1. Per germline, CDR1 LGHNA and CDR2 YNFKEQ. J was trimmed by 2 bases and V by 2 bases; bases with no gene match: 9. There are 19 residues in the CDR3.